A single sample is the source of the 19 T cell receptor beta chains below, sequenced in a study of T cell responses to AZD1222 COVID-19 vaccine (dated by TCRdb to the early 2020s). In the paper's terms, the time point label means: baseline before first vaccination. Library generation was performed with the immunoSEQ multiplex PCR assay. Here the immuneACCESS table is served through TCRdb, limited to in-frame sequences with V and J called. Missing clones are a known gap in these copies; in checked studies unresolved V genes cover under half, and the rest lacks a known reason. The sample contains 100,000 to 150,000 clones, roughly 90% of them found a single time. The top ten hold about 1.1% of the sample. The specimen was peripheral blood, collected on day 0 of AZD1222 vaccination. These receptors were collected from an adult in good health.

This clone has just one count. The gene calls are TRBV30 and TRBJ1-3, with unresolved D. The CDR3 runs 17 residues. CDR1 is GTSNPN and CDR2 is SVGIG in the germline V gene (reference sequence). V lost 0 bases, J lost 0 bases, and 15 bases lay in between. The CDR3 protein is CAWSVRFVRSSGNTIYF. CDR3 DNA: TGTGCCTGGAGTGTAAGGTTTGTTAGGAGCTCTGGAAACACCATATATTTT.

The genes are TRBV3-1 (or the pseudogene TRBV3-2) and TRBJ1-3; D unresolved. Germline V gives CDR1 LGHDT, CDR2 YNNKEL (reference sequence). The ends were cut back, 6 bases at V and 4 bases at J, with 10 bases in the middle. The CDR3 spans 13 residues. CDR3 in DNA: TGTGCCAGCAGTCTGATAGGGGGAAACACCATATATTTT. Its protein is CASSLIGGNTIYF.

The chain is built from TRBV2 and TRBJ1-1, with a weak D call TRBD1 (6 bases). Germline CDR1 and CDR2: SNHLY and FYNNEI. This CDR3 spans 15 amino acids. The V and J ends lost 2 bases and 1 base respectively, with 11 bases between them. The CDR3: CASSERPDRNTEAFF. CDR3 in DNA: TGTGCCAGCAGTGAAAGGCCGGACAGGAACACTGAAGCTTTCTTT.

The V and J genes are TRBV5-1 and TRBJ2-7, with a tentative D call TRBD1 (5 bases). CDR1 is SGHRS and CDR2 is YFSETQ in the germline V gene. V lost 5 bases and J lost 3, with 18 bases in between. The CDR3 has 15 residues. CDR3 sequence reads: CASSYVTDSVYEQYF. In DNA, the CDR3 is TGCGCCAGCAGTTACGTGACAGACTCAGTCTACGAGCAGTACTTC.

The chain links TRBV5-1 to TRBJ2-1; 7 bases match TRBD2. The CDR3 covers 16 residues. Germline CDR1 is SGHRS and CDR2 is YFSETQ. Trimming removed 0 bases from V and 2 bases from J; junction bases left unmatched: 5. The DNA of the CDR3 is TGCGCCAGCAGCTTGGAGCGGGACCCCCCCTACAATGAGCAGTTCTTC. Its translation is CASSLERDPPYNEQFF. The full variable domain, its missing parts supplied by reference TRBV5-1 and TRBJ2-1, is KAGVTQTPRYLIKTRGQQVTLSCSPISGHRSVSWYQQTPGQGLQFLFEYFSETQRNKGNFPGRFSGRQFSNSRSEMNVSTLELGDSALYLCASSLERDPPYNEQFFGPGTRLTVL.

The chain couples TRBV7-9 to TRBJ2-7; D is undetermined. Germline V gene lookup returns CDR1 SEHNR and CDR2 FQNEAQ (reference sequence). The length of the CDR3 is 14 residues. V dropped 4 bases and J dropped 5 bases, with 15 bases sitting between them. CDR3 region: CASSSRPHTHEQYF. In DNA, the CDR3 is TGTGCCAGCAGCTCCCGCCCCCACACCCACGAGCAGTACTTC. Full variable domain (remainder filled in from reference TRBV7-9 and TRBJ2-7): DTGVSQNPRHKITKRGQNVTFRCDPISEHNRLYWYRQTLGQGPEFLTYFQNEAQLEKSRLLSDRFSAERPKGSFSTLEIQRTEQGDSAMYLCASSSRPHTHEQYFGPGTRLTVT.

The chain carries TRBV4-2 and TRBJ2-5, with D tentatively TRBD2 (6 bases). This CDR3 has 17 residues. Germline V gives CDR1 LGHNA, CDR2 YNFKEQ. The V end lost 0 bases, the J end lost 0 bases, and 14 bases lay between the germline ends. DNA of the CDR3: TGTGCCAGCAGCCAAGATTTCGGCGGGAAGTACCAAGAGACCCAGTACTTC. Translating gives CASSQDFGGKYQETQYF.

This chain joins TRBV6-5 and TRBJ2-7; weak D call: TRBD2 (5 bases). The V and J ends lost 6 bases and 5 bases respectively, with 17 bases between them. Per germline, CDR1 MNHEY and CDR2 SVGAGI. The CDR3 is 14 residues long. The CDR3 reads CASRERAGAHEQYF. CDR3 nucleotides: TGTGCCAGCAGGGAGAGGGCAGGCGCCCACGAGCAGTACTTC.

The CDR3 DNA follows: TGTGCCAGCAGCCTCTGGGACACGGGTGGCTATGGCTACACCTTC. Its protein is CASSLWDTGGYGYTF. The chain couples TRBV5-4 to TRBJ1-2, with D tentatively TRBD1 (6 bases). Trimming took off 4 bases at V and 4 bases at J, with 17 bases between the two ends. There are 15 residues in the CDR3. Germline V gene data show CDR1 as SGHNT and CDR2 as YYREEE (reference sequence).

The gene calls are TRBV19 and TRBJ2-1; D remains ambiguous. The CDR3 runs to 15 residues. The V end was cut by 5 bases, the J end by 0 bases, with 11 bases between. Germline assignment: CDR1 LNHDA and CDR2 SQIVND (reference sequence). CDR3 DNA sequence: TGTGCCAGTAGTCCACAGTGGAGCTCCTACAATGAGCAGTTCTTC. Translated: CASSPQWSSYNEQFF.

The chain combines TRBV19 with TRBJ2-1; 7 bases fit TRBD2. Per germline, CDR1 LNHDA and CDR2 SQIVND (reference sequence). The V gene end was trimmed by 6 bases and the J gene end by 4 bases; junction bases not matched to a gene: 9. The CDR3 runs to 15 residues. CDR3 in amino acids: CASRRGGSYYNEQFF. CDR3 nucleotide sequence: TGTGCCAGTAGAAGGGGCGGGAGTTATTACAATGAGCAGTTCTTC.

The CDR3 nucleotides read TGCGCCAGCAGCCTTAGGGGGGATACCGGGGAGCTGTTTTTT. It translates to CASSLRGDTGELFF. The V and J genes are TRBV5-1 and TRBJ2-2; D is perhaps TRBD1 or TRBD2 (6 bases each). The germline CDR1 and CDR2 sequences are SGHRS and YFSETQ. The CDR3 consists of 14 residues. Trimming left V 4 bases short and J 5 bases short, with 12 bases between.

The rearrangement joins TRBV5-4 to TRBJ2-3, with D possibly matching TRBD1 (5 bases). The CDR3 covers 14 residues. CDR1 is SGHNT and CDR2 is YYREEE in the germline V gene (reference sequence). The V end was cut by 2 bases, the J end by 2 bases, with 9 bases between. The CDR3 sequence is CASSFDSSTDTQYF. Written as DNA, the CDR3 is TGTGCCAGCAGCTTTGACAGTTCCACAGATACGCAGTATTTT.

The chain employs TRBV3-1 (or the pseudogene TRBV3-2) and TRBJ2-3; 9 bases map to TRBD2. V was pared by 0 bases and J by 4 bases, with 5 bases of the junction left unmatched. CDR1 is LGHDT, CDR2 YNNKEL, per germline (reference sequence). CDR3 length: 16 amino acids. In nucleotides, the CDR3 is TGTGCCAGCAGCCAAGAGGGCGGGAGGGCCTCAGATACGCAGTATTTT. It translates to CASSQEGGRASDTQYF.

The gene calls are TRBV19 and TRBJ1-5, with no clear D. From germline, CDR1 is LNHDA and CDR2 SQIVND (reference sequence). The CDR3 has 19 amino acids. V was clipped by 3 bases and J by 10 bases, with 31 bases between them. CDR3 coding DNA: TGTGCCAGTAGTATGGTCAGATCCGTCTTTTCTATAGCAATCAGCCCCCAGCATTTT. Amino acids: CASSMVRSVFSIAISPQHF. Full variable domain (remainder filled in from reference TRBV19 and TRBJ1-5): DGGITQSPKYLFRKEGQNVTLSCEQNLNHDAMYWYRQDPGQGLRLIYYSQIVNDFQKGDIAEGYSVSREKKESFPLTVTSAQKNPTAFYLCASSMVRSVFSIAISPQHFGDGTRLSIL.

The chain recombines TRBV6-2 or TRBV6-3 with TRBJ2-5, with D maybe TRBD2 (5 bases). Germline loops: CDR1 MNHEY, CDR2 SVGEGT. CDR3 size: 15 residues. The V and J ends lost 2 bases and 7 bases respectively, with 17 bases between them. The CDR3, as DNA: TGTGCCAGCAGTTACGAACTAGGCCAAACGGGGACCCAGTACTTC. Translation gives CASSYELGQTGTQYF.

V and J are TRBV19 and TRBJ1-3, with D unresolved. The CDR3 consists of 15 residues. The germline V gene encodes CDR1 LNHDA and CDR2 SQIVND (reference sequence). V lost 5 bases and J 4 bases, leaving 15 bases between the germline ends. In DNA, the CDR3 is TGTGCCAGTAGTGGGCCTGGAGGGAAAGGAAACACCATATATTTT. Its translation: CASSGPGGKGNTIYF.

The chain uses TRBV6-1 and TRBJ2-3, with 8 bases matching TRBD1. Germline V gene sequence: CDR1 MNHNS, CDR2 SASEGT. J was trimmed by 5 bases and V by 2 bases; bases with no gene match: 9. The CDR3 runs 16 residues. The CDR3 DNA reads TGTGCCAGCAGTGAATTGCCAGGGGGCGTGGGAGATACGCAGTATTTT. Its translation: CASSELPGGVGDTQYF.

The chain couples TRBV7-9 to TRBJ2-7, with D perhaps matching TRBD2 (5 bases). Trimming cost V 1 base and J 0 bases, with 7 bases left between them. The germline V gene has CDR1 SEHNR and CDR2 FQNEAQ (reference sequence). The CDR3 sequence is 14 residues long. The CDR3 reads CASSLGTASYEQYF. CDR3 DNA: TGTGCCAGCAGCTTAGGGACTGCCTCCTACGAGCAGTACTTC. The whole variable domain, filled in from reference TRBV7-9 and TRBJ2-7, reads DTGVSQNPRHKITKRGQNVTFRCDPISEHNRLYWYRQTLGQGPEFLTYFQNEAQLEKSRLLSDRFSAERPKGSFSTLEIQRTEQGDSAMYLCASSLGTASYEQYFGPGTRLTVT.